This T cell receptor beta chain is from a study of graft-versus-host responses after intestinal transplantation. For the study at large: Uniformly, recipients were administered anti-thymocyte globulin induction with subsequent tacrolimus and steroids for two to three years.

The study plated around 200,000 CFSE-labeled responders with around 200,000 irradiated, violet-dye-labeled stimulators. Data came from immunoSEQ multiplex PCR; TCRdb stores just in-frame clones and leaves some out. This table has a few thousand clones, roughly 27% appearing once. There are 14 residues in the CDR3. Germline V gene lookup returns CDR1 LNHNV and CDR2 YYDKDF (reference sequence). The V gene end was trimmed by 5 bases and the J gene end by 5 bases; junction bases not matched to a gene: 8. This clone is termed medium-sized. This chain connects TRBV15 to TRBJ2-7; 8 bases align to TRBD2. This clonotype originated in a human patient who received an intestinal transplant. Specimen: alloreactive CD8+ T cells from a mixed lymphocyte reaction culture, collected before intestinal transplant. Noted subset: CFSE-low proliferating T cells sorted from roughly six-day pre-transplant mixed lymphocyte reaction (GvH or HvG direction). The CDR3 sequence: CATSGEGAGDEQYF. In DNA, the CDR3 is TGTGCCACCAGCGGCGAAGGAGCGGGAGACGAGCAGTACTTC.